This T cell receptor (beta chain) was observed in a study of lung T cells in sarcoidosis with Löfgren's syndrome (dated by TCRdb to the late 2010s). Study-level background: Sarcoidosis was characterized as a granulomatous disease that mainly affects the lungs and features an accumulation of CD4+ T cells in bronchoalveolar lavage fluid. The repertoire analyses focused on Löfgren's syndrome patients. Study-wide conclusions, independent of this receptor: Analysis of alphabeta pairing showed that TRAV12-1 paired preferentially with TRBV2, and the TCRs formed by this pairing showed CDR3 homology. Sharing of TRAV12-1 and TRBV2 CDR3 motifs among multiple Lofgren's syndrome patients was reported, suggesting public CD4+ TCR repertoires. Recognition of a sarcoidosis-associated antigen was only suggested; the antigen itself remained putative and unidentified. Compared with control subjects, Lofgren's syndrome patients were reported to have TRAV12-1 and TRBV2 as the most expanded V gene segments.

TCRdb lists the instrument as Illumina MiSeq. Clones were called with MiXCR by TCRdb after fastp trimmed the public reads at Q25, and only in-frame beta chains were retained. Rows matching on CDR3 protein sequence are summarized as one entry with the most common DNA and genes. The sample table contains about 19,000 distinct CDR3 sequences; only one count was recorded for roughly 21% of them. Together, the top ten hold 4.1% of the sample. The CDR3 goes from the cysteine to the phenylalanine over 11 residues. Just CDR3 DNA is preserved here, 33 bases in frame from base 1. Taken from the germline V gene, the CDR1 and CDR2 loops are SNHLY and FYNNEI. V loses 6 bases, J loses 3 bases, and the germline ends lie 5 bases apart. In its sample, this clonotype was seen many times. Its antigen is not yet known. Per-nucleotide qualities are absent, and no much larger clonotype sits a single base away.

The material sequenced was CD4+ T cells from PBMCs. The receptor chain draws on TRBV2 and TRBJ1-1; no D gene is confidently identified. The receptor was isolated from a human donor with sarcoidosis (Löfgren's syndrome or another form), or a control subject (not recorded which). The base sequence is TGTGCCAGCAGATGGGACACTGAAGCTTTCTTT. Its protein is CASRWDTEAFF.